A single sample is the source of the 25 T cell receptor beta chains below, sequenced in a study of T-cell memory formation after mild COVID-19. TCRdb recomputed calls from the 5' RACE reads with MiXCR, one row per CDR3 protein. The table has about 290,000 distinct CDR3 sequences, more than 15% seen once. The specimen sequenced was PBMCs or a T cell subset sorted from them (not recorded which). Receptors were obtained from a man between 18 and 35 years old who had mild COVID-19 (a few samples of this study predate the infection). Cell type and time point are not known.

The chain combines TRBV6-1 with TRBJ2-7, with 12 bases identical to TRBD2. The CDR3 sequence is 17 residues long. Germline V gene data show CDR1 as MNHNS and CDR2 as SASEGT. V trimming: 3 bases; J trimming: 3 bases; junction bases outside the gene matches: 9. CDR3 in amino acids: CASSEGTTSGGFYEQYV. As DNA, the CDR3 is TGTGCCAGCAGTGAGGGAACGACTAGCGGGGGCTTCTACGAGCAGTACGTC.

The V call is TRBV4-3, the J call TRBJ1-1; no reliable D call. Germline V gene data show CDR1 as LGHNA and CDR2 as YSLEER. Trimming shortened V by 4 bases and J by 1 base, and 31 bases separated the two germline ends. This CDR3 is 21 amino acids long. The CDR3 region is CASSRTTGWHRILEWNTEAFF. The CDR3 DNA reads TGCGCCAGCAGCCGTACCACGGGGTGGCATCGGATTCTGGAATGGAACACTGAAGCTTTCTTT.

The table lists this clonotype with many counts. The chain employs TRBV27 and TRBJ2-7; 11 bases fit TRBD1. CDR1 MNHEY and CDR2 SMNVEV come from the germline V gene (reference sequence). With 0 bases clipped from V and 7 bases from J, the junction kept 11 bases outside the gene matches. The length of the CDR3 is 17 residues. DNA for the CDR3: TGTGCCAGCAGTTTATCGAGCGTCTGGACAGGGGGCGGGGAGCAGTACTTC. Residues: CASSLSSVWTGGGEQYF.

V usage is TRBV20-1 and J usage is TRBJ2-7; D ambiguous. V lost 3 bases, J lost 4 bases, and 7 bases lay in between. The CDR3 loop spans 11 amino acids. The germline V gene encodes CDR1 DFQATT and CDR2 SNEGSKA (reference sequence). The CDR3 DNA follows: TGCAGTGCTAGTAAGGGTTACGAGCAGTACGTC. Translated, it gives CSASKGYEQYV.

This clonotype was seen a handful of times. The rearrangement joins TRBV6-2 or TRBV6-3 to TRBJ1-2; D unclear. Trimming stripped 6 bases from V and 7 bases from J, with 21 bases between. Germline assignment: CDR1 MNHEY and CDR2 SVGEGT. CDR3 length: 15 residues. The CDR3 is CASRPDLSGVGGYTF. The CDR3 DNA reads TGTGCCAGCAGACCCGACCTAAGCGGCGTCGGTGGCTACACCTTC.

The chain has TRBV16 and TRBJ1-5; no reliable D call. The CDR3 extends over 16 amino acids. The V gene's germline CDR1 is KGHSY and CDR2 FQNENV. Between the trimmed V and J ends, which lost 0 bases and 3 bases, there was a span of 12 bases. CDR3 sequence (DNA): TGTGCCAGCAGCCAATCGGAAGTCCTACTCAATCAGCCCCAGCATTTT. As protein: CASSQSEVLLNQPQHF.

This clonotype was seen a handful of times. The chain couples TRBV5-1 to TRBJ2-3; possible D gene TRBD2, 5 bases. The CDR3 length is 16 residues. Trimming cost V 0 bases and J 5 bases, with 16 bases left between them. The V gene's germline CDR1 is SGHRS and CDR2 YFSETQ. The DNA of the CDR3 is TGCGCCAGCAGCTTGGGACCGCACGTCGGGGTAGATACGCAGTATTTT. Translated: CASSLGPHVGVDTQYF. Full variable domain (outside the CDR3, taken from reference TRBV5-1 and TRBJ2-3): KAGVTQTPRYLIKTRGQQVTLSCSPISGHRSVSWYQQTPGQGLQFLFEYFSETQRNKGNFPGRFSGRQFSNSRSEMNVSTLELGDSALYLCASSLGPHVGVDTQYFGPGTRLTVL.

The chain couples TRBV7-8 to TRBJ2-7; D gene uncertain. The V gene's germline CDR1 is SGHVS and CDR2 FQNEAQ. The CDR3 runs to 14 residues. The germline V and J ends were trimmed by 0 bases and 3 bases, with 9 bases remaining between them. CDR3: CASSLAGISYEQYF. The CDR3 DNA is TGTGCCAGCAGCTTAGCGGGGATCAGCTACGAGCAGTACTTC.

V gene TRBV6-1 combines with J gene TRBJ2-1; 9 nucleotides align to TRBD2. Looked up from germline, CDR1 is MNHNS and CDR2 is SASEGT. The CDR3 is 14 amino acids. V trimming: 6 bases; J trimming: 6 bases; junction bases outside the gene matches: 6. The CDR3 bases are TGTGCCAGCAGCAGACTAGCGGCGGCCAATGAGCAGTTCTTC. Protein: CASSRLAAANEQFF.

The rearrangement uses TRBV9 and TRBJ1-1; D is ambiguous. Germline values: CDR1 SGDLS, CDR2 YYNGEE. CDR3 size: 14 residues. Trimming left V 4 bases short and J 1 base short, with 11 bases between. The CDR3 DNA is TGTGCCAGCAGCCCACTCTGGGAGAACACTGAAGCTTTCTTT. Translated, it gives CASSPLWENTEAFF.

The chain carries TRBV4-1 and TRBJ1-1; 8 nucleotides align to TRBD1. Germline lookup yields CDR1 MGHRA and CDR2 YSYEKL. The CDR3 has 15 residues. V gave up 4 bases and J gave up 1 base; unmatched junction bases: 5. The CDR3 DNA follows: TGCGCCAGCAGCCTCCATGACAGGGGGAACACTGAAGCTTTCTTT. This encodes CASSLHDRGNTEAFF.

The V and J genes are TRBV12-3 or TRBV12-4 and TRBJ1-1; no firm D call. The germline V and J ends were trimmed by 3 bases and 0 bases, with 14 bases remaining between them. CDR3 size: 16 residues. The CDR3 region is CASSFGRSGMNTEAFF. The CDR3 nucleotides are TGTGCCAGCAGTTTTGGGCGGAGTGGTATGAACACTGAAGCTTTCTTT.

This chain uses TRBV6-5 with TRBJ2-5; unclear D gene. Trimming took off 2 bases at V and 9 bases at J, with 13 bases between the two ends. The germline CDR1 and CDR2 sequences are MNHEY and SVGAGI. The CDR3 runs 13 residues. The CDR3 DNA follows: TGTGCCAGCAGTTACATGCCCGGTGGGTCCCAGTACTTC. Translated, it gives CASSYMPGGSQYF.

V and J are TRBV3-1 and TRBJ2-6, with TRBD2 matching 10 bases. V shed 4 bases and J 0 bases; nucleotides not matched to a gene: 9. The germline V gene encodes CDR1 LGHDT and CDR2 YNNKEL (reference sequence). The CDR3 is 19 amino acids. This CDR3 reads CASSRKISGGFSGANVLTF. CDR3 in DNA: TGTGCCAGCAGCCGGAAGATTAGCGGGGGGTTCTCTGGGGCCAACGTCCTGACTTTC.

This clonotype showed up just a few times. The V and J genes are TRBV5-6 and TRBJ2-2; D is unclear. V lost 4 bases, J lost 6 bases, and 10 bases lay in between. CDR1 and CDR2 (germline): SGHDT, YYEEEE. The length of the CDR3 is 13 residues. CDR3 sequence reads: CASSRKASGELFF. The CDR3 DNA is TGTGCCAGCAGCCGGAAGGCATCCGGGGAGCTGTTTTTT.

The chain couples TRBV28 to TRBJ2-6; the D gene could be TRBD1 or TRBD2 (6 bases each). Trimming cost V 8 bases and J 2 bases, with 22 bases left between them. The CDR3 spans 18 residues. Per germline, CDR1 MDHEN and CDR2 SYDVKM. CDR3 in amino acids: CASRRFGGAPPGANVLTF. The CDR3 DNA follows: TGTGCCAGCCGCAGGTTCGGGGGCGCACCCCCTGGGGCCAACGTCCTGACTTTC. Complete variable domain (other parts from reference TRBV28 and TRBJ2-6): DVKVTQSSRYLVKRTGEKVFLECVQDMDHENMFWYRQDPGLGLRLIYFSYDVKMKEKGDIPEGYSVSREKKERFSLILESASTNQTSMYLCASRRFGGAPPGANVLTFGAGSRLTVL.

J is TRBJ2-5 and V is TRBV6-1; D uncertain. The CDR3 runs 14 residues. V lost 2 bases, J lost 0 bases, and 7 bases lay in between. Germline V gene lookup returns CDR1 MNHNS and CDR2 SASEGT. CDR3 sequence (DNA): TGTGCCAGCAGTGAATGGGTAAACCAAGAGACCCAGTACTTC. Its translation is CASSEWVNQETQYF.

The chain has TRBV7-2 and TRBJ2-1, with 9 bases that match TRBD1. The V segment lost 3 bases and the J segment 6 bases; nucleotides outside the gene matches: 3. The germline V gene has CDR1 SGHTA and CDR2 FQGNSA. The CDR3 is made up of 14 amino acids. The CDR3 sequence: CASSFSDRGNEQFF. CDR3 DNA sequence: TGTGCCAGCAGCTTCTCGGACAGGGGCAATGAGCAGTTCTTC.

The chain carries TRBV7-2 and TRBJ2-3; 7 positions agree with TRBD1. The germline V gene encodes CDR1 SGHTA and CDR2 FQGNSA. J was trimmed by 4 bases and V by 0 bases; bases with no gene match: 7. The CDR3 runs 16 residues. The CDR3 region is CASSLALTGVADTQYF. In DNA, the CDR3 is TGTGCCAGCAGCTTAGCGCTAACAGGGGTAGCAGATACGCAGTATTTT.

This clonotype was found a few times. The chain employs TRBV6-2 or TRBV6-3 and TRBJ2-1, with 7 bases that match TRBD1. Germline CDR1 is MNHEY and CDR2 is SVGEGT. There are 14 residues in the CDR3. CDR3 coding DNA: TGTGCTTCTTGGGGTCGCGAGGGGGCGAACGAGCAGTTCTTC. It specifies CASWGREGANEQFF.

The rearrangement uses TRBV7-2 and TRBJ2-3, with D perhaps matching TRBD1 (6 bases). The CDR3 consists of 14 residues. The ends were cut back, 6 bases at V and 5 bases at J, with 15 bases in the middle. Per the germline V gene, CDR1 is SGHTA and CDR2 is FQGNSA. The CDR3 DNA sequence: TGTGCCAGCAGGCCCCCAGGGGCGATAGATACGCAGTATTTT. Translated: CASRPPGAIDTQYF.

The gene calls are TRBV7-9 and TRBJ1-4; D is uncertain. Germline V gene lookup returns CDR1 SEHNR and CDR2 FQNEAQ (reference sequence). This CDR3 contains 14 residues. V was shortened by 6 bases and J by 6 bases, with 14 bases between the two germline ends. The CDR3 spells CASRGGLPDEKLFF. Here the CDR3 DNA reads TGTGCCAGCAGGGGCGGTCTCCCTGATGAAAAACTGTTTTTT.

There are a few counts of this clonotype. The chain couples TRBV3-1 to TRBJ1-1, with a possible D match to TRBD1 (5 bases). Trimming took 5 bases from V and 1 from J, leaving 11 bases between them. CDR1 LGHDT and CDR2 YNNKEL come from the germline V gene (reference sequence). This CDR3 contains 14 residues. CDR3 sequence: CASSATGENTEAFF. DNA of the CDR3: TGTGCCAGCAGCGCAACGGGGGAGAACACTGAAGCTTTCTTT.

Here the CDR3 reads CASSSQAAGSYNEQFF. For the CDR3, the DNA is TGCGCCAGCAGCTCCCAGGCGGCAGGATCCTACAATGAGCAGTTCTTC. This chain uses TRBV5-1 with TRBJ2-1, with D unclear. V gave up 3 bases and J gave up 1 base, with 14 bases separating them. CDR1 and CDR2 from the germline V gene are SGHRS and YFSETQ. This CDR3 contains 16 residues.

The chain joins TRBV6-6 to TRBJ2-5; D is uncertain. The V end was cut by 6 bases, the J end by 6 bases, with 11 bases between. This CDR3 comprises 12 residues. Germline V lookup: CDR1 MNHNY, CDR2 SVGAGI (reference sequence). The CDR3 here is CASRDPRKTQYF. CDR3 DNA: TGTGCCAGCAGAGACCCTCGGAAGACCCAGTACTTC.